This paragraph covers one TCR beta chain sequence. In the authors' workflow: Counts of nucleated cells, estimated from reference gene primer amplification, were obtained. The method was immunoSEQ multiplex PCR; TCRdb's version includes in-frame clones alone and lacks a portion of them. V, J and clone size are taken as reported in that table, and D and trimming were inferred from the DNA itself. Among about 51,000 clones listed, about 86% were seen once. The data belong to a study of blood T cell repertoires in COVID-19. Study as a whole: The origin of the acute and convalescent COVID-19 samples was the United States, Italy and Spain. In each case, the material was cDNA or gDNA derived from T cells, B-cell-depleted T cells, or PBMCs.

The CDR3 runs 14 residues. The germline V gene has CDR1 MNHEY and CDR2 SVGAGI. The junction had 6 bases not matched to a gene; V was cut back by 6 bases and J by 4 bases. The chain recombines TRBV6-5 with TRBJ2-1; TRBD2 aligns across 7 bases. This clonotype was obtained from a man older than 75 with active COVID-19. The sequenced sample was peripheral blood. CDR3 sequence: CASRGGREYNEQFF. In nucleotides, the CDR3 is TGTGCCAGCAGGGGAGGGCGGGAATACAATGAGCAGTTCTTC.